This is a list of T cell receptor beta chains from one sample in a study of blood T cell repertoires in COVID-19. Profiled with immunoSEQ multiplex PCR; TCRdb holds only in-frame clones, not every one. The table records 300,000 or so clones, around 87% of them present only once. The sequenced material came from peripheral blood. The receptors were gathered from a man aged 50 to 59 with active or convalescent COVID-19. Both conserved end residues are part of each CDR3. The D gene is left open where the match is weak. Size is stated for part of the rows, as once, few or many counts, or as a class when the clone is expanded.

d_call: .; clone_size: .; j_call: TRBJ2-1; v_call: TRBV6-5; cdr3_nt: TGTGCCAGCACGAGGGAGCCCCACAATGAGCAGTTCTTC; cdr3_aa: CASTREPHNEQFF
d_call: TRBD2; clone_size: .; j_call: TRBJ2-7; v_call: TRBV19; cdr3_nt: TGTGCCAGTAGTTCTAGGGCTAGCGGGACCTACGAGCAGTACTTC; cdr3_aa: CASSSRASGTYEQYF
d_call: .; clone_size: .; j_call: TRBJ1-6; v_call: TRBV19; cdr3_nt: TGTGCCAGTTCTAGAGGGCCCCTTGGTAATTCACCCCTCCACTTT; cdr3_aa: CASSRGPLGNSPLHF
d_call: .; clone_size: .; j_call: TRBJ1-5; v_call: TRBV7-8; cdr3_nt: TGTGCCAGCAGCTTATCCCGGGTAGGCGATCAGCCCCAGCATTTT; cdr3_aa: CASSLSRVGDQPQHF
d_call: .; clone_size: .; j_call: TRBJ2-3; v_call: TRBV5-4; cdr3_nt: TGTGCCAGCAGCTTGAGGACTGATGCAGATACGCAGTATTTT; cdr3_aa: CASSLRTDADTQYF
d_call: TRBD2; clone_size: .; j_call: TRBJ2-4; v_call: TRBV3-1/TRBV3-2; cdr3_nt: TGTGCCAGCAGCCCCCTCCGATCGGGAGGGCCGATGAACATTCAGTACTTC; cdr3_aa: CASSPLRSGGPMNIQYF
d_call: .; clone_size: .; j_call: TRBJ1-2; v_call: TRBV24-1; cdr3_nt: TGTGCCACCAGTGATTCGAACAGGGGCTACACCTTC; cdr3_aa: CATSDSNRGYTF
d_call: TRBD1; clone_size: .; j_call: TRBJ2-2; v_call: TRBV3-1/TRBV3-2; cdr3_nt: TGTGCCAGCAGCCCCGGGACAGGGAAGGAGCTGTTTTTT; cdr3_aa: CASSPGTGKELFF
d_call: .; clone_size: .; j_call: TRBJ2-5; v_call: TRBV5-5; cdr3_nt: TGTGCCAGCAGCATGATAGACTCTCCAGAGACCCAGTACTTC; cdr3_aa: CASSMIDSPETQYF
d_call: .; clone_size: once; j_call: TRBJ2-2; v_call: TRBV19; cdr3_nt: TGTGCCAGTAGTCTCAGGACAGCTACGAACACCGGGGAGCTGTTTTTT; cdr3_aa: CASSLRTATNTGELFF
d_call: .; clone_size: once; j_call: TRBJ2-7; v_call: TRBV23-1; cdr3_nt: TGCGCCAGCAGTCAATTCTTAGCAGACGCCTACGAGCAGTACTTC; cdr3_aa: CASSQFLADAYEQYF
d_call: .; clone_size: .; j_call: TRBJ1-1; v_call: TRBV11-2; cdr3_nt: TGTGCCAGCAGCTTACAAGGAGGGTTTAGTGCTTTCTTT; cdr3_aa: CASSLQGGFSAFF
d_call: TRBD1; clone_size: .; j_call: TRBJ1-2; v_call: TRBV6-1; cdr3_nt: TGTGCCAGCAGTGAAATTGGGGACAGGGGGCTATACGGCTATGGCTACACCTTC; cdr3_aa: CASSEIGDRGLYGYGYTF
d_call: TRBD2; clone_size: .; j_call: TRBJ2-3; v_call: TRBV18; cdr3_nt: TGTGCCAGCTCACCACTCCAAGCGGCTAGCGGGAGACGTTACACAGATACGCAGTATTTT; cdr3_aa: CASSPLQAASGRRYTDTQYF
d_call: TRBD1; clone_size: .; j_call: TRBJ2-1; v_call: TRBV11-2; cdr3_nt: TGTGCCAGCAGCCCTAGGCCCCGGGACAGGTACTACAATGAGCAGTTCTTC; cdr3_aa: CASSPRPRDRYYNEQFF
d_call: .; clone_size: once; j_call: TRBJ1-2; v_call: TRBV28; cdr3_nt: TGTGCCAGCAAGAGGGCAGGGGTGAGCTATGGCTACACCTTC; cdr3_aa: CASKRAGVSYGYTF
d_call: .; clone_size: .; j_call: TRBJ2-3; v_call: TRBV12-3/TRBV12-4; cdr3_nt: TGTGCCAGCAGGGACTCCTTTGATACGCAGTATTTT; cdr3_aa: CASRDSFDTQYF
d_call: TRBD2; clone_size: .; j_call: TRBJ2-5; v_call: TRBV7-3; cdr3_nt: TGTGCCAGCAGCTTAAGGACTAGCGGAGAAGAGACCCAGTACTTC; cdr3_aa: CASSLRTSGEETQYF
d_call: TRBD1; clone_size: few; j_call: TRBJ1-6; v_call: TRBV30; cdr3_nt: TGTGCCTGGTGTCGGACAGGCCATAATTCACCCCTCCACTTT; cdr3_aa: CAWCRTGHNSPLHF
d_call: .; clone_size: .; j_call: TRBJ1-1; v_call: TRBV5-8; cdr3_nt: TGTGCCAGCAGCTTGGAGGGACTTTCCGCTGAAGCTTTCTTT; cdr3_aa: CASSLEGLSAEAFF
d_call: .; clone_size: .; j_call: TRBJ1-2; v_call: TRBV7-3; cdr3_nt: TGTGCCAGCAGCTTAAGGCAGGGAACTATCGGCTACACCTTC; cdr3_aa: CASSLRQGTIGYTF
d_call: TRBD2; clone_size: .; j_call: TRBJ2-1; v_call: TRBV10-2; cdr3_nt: TGCGCCAGCAGCTTGGGACACCCGGGGGGGTACAATGAGCAGTTCTTC; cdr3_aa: CASSLGHPGGYNEQFF
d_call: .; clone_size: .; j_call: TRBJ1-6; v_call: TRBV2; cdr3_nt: TGTGCCAGCAGAACCAGGCAGGGCACAACTCATAATTCACCCCTCCACTTT; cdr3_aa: CASRTRQGTTHNSPLHF
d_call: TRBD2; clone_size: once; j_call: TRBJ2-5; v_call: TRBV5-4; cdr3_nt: TGTGCCAGCAGCTTTAAGTCTAGCGGAGAGACCCAGTACTTC; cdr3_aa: CASSFKSSGETQYF
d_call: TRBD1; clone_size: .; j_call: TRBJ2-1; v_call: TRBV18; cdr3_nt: TGTGCCAGCTCACCGAGCGGGGCAGGGACAGGGAGTGAGCAGTTCTTC; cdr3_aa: CASSPSGAGTGSEQFF
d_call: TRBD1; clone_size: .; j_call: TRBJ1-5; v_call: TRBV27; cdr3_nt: TGTGCCAGCAGTTTTTCCTCACAGGGGAGCAATCAGCCCCAGCATTTT; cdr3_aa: CASSFSSQGSNQPQHF
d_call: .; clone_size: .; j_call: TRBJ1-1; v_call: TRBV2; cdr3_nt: TGTGCCAGCAGGGACGGACAGACTACGTACACTGAAGCTTTCTTT; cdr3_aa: CASRDGQTTYTEAFF
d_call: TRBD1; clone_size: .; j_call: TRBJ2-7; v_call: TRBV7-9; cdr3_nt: TGTGCCAGCAGCTTAGGCCGGACAGGGTTCGACGAGCAGTACTTC; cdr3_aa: CASSLGRTGFDEQYF
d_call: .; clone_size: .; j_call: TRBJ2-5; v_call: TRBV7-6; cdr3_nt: TGTGCCAGCAGCTTAGGGCCAGACCAAGAGACCCAGTACTTC; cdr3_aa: CASSLGPDQETQYF
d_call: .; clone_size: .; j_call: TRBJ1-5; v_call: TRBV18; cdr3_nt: TGTGCCAGCTCACCGAGACAGGGCAATCAGCCCCAGCATTTT; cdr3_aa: CASSPRQGNQPQHF
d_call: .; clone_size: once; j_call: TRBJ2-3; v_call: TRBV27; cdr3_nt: TGTGCCAGCAGTCCTCTTAGTTCAGATACGCAGTATTTT; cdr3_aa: CASSPLSSDTQYF
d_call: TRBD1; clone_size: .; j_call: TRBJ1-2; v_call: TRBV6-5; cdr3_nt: TGTGCCAGCAGATCGACAGGGGGATGGGACTATGGCTACACCTTC; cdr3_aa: CASRSTGGWDYGYTF